What follows is one T cell receptor beta chain and its context. The repertoire was sequenced with immunoSEQ multiplex PCR; TCRdb's copy has only in-frame clones and lacks some. The sample has 50,000 to 65,000 clones; around 84% are singletons. The CDR3 totals 11 residues. V was pared by 1 base and J by 4 bases, with 4 bases between. Germline V lookup: CDR1 GTSNPN, CDR2 SVGIG (reference sequence). The sample belongs to a study of OX40 agonist ivuxolimab in advanced cancers. Study details: Among those treated, three patients had partial responses, one with hepatocellular carcinoma and two with cutaneous melanoma.

Specimen: CD4+ or CD8+ T cells sorted from blood, collected in a trial of the OX40 agonist ivuxolimab. The rearrangement links TRBV30 to TRBJ1-2, with D unresolved. This clonotype originated in an adult with an advanced solid tumor such as melanoma, head and neck, liver or kidney cancer. This chain's CDR3 is CAWSAIYGYTF. CDR3 in DNA: TGTGCCTGGAGTGCCATCTATGGCTACACCTTC.